Presented here are 6 T cell receptor beta chains from one specimen sequenced in a study of cytomegalovirus exposure and HLA in healthy donors. PCR employed 60 Vbeta and 13 Jbeta primers. TCRdb's copy holds only in-frame clones and misses some; the assay was immunoSEQ multiplex PCR. In the table there are 200,000 or so clones, roughly 80% of which are singletons. The sample taken for sequencing was PBMCs. These receptors came from a woman aged 25-40 years in good health and CMV-seropositive.

The V call is TRBV6-5, the J call TRBJ2-5; TRBD1 matches 7 bases. Trimming took 6 bases from V and 7 from J; bases not matched to a gene: 14. Germline loops: CDR1 MNHEY, CDR2 SVGAGI. The CDR3 runs 15 residues. This chain's CDR3 is CASRRTGTAEGTQYF. CDR3 nucleotide sequence: TGTGCCAGCAGAAGAACCGGGACAGCTGAAGGGACCCAGTACTTC.

The gene calls are TRBV7-8 and TRBJ2-7; D perhaps matches TRBD1 (6 bases). With 5 bases removed from V and 3 bases from J, the gap between germline ends came to 14 bases. This CDR3 is 14 amino acids long. Per germline, CDR1 SGHVS and CDR2 FQNEAQ. CDR3 nucleotides: TGTGCCAGCAGCCCAGACAGGATCCTCTACGAGCAGTACTTC. This encodes CASSPDRILYEQYF.

The gene calls are TRBV28 and TRBJ2-3; a weak D match, TRBD2 (6 bases). The CDR3 consists of 16 residues. CDR1 is MDHEN, CDR2 SYDVKM, per germline. Between the trimmed V and J ends, which lost 3 bases and 1 base, there was a span of 14 bases. The CDR3: CASSFPSGGGTDTQYF. The CDR3 nucleotides are TGTGCCAGCAGTTTCCCCAGCGGAGGGGGCACAGATACGCAGTATTTT.

The chain recombines TRBV27 with TRBJ1-5; possible D gene TRBD1, 5 bases. Per the germline V gene, CDR1 is MNHEY and CDR2 is SMNVEV (reference sequence). The CDR3 has 12 residues. V was shortened by 4 bases and J by 10 bases, with 11 bases between the two germline ends. The CDR3 DNA is TGTGCCAGCAGTTATATGCAGGGTCCCCAGCATTTT. It yields the protein CASSYMQGPQHF.

The chain combines TRBV29-1 with TRBJ2-7, with TRBD1 matching over 9 bases. V gave up 6 bases and J gave up 6 bases; unmatched junction bases: 6. Per germline, CDR1 SQVTM and CDR2 ANQGSEA. The CDR3 spans 12 residues. The CDR3 protein is CSVVWDRVEQYF. Here the CDR3 DNA reads TGCAGCGTGGTATGGGACAGGGTCGAGCAGTACTTC.

This clone was detected only a few times. The chain couples TRBV5-1 to TRBJ1-2; D call uncertain. V lost 0 bases, J lost 3 bases, and 3 bases lay in between. The V gene's germline CDR1 is SGHRS and CDR2 YFSETQ. The CDR3 has 12 amino acids. For the CDR3, the DNA is TGCGCCAGCAGCTTGGCTGACTATGGCTACACCTTC. As protein: CASSLADYGYTF.